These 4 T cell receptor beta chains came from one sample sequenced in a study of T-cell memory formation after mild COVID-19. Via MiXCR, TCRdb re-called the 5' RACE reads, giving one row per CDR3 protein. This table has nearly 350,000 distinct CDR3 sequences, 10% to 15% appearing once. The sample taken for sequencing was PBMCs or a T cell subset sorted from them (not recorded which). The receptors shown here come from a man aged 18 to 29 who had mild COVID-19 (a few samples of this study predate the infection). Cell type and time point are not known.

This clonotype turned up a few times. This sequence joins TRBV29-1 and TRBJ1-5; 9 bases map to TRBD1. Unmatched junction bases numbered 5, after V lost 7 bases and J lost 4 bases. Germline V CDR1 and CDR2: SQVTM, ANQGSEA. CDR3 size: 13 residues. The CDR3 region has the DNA TGCAGCGCTATGACAGGGGGAAATCAGCCCCAGCATTTT. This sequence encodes CSAMTGGNQPQHF. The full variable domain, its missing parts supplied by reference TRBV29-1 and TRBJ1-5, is SAVISQKPSRDICQRGTSLTIQCQVDSQVTMMFWYRQQPGQSLTLIATANQGSEATYESGFVIDKFPISRPNLTFSTLTVSNMSPEDSSIYLCSAMTGGNQPQHFGDGTRLSIL.

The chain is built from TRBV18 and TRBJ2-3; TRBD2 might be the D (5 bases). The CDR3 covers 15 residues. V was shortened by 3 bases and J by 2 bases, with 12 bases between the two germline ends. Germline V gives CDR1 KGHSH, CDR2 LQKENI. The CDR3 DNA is TGTGCCAGCTCACCCTCGGACTCGCACACAGATACGCAGTATTTT. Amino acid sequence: CASSPSDSHTDTQYF.

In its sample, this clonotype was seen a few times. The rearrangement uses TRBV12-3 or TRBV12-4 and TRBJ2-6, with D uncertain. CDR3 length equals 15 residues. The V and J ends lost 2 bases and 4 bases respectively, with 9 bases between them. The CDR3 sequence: CASSLFNPGANVLTF. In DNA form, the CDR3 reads TGTGCCAGCAGTTTATTCAACCCCGGGGCCAACGTCCTGACTTTC.

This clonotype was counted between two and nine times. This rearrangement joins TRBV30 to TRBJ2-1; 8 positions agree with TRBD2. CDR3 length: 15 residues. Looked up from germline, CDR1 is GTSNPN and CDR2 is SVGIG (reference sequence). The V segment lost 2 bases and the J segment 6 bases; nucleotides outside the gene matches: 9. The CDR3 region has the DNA TGTGCCTGGAGTTACCAACGGGGGGGGATCAATGAGCAGTTCTTC. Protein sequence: CAWSYQRGGINEQFF.